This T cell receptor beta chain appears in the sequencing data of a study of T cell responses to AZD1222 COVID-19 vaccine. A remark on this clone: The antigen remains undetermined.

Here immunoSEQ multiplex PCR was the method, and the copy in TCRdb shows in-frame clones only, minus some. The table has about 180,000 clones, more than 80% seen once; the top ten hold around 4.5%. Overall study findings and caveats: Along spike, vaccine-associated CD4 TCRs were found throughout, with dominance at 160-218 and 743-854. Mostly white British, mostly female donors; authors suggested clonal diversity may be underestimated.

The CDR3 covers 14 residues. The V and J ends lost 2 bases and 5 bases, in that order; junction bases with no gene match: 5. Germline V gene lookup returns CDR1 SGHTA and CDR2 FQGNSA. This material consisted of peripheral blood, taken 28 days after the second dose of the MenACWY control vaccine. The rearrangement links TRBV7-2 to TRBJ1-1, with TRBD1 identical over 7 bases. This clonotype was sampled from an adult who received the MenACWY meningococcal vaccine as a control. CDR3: CASSLKAGGTEAFF. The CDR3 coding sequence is TGTGCCAGCAGCTTAAAAGCAGGGGGAACTGAAGCTTTCTTT.